Listed below are T cell receptor beta chains from one sample, sequenced in a study of regulatory T cells in long-lasting Graves disease. MiXCR, run by TCRdb on the multiplex PCR reads, gives a single entry per CDR3 protein. The repertoire holds around 450,000 distinct CDR3 sequences, with around a fifth as singletons. The sample consisted of peripheral blood mononuclear cells (PBMCs), taken when the disease was refractory, from a patient treated with antithyroid drugs. These receptors originate from a female donor with Graves disease. The CDR3 runs from the conserved cysteine through the conserved F or W. A D gene is named only where the DNA matches it firmly. Rows give clone size only sometimes, using once, few, many, or a class for an expanded clone.

j_call clone_size v_call d_call cdr3_aa cdr3_nt
TRBJ1-1 NA TRBV12-3/TRBV12-4 NA CASSLTSPNTEAFF TGTGCCAGCAGTTTGACATCCCCCAACACTGAAGCTTTCTTT
TRBJ2-5 many TRBV7-9 TRBD1 CASSPPGTAAETQYF TGTGCCAGCAGTCCCCCGGGGACAGCGGCAGAGACCCAGTACTTC
TRBJ2-4 NA TRBV12-3/TRBV12-4 NA CASTLSLAKNIQYF TGTGCCAGCACCCTCTCATTAGCCAAAAACATTCAGTACTTC
TRBJ1-5 few TRBV6-5 NA CASSWRVDYSNQPQHF TGTGCCAGCAGTTGGAGAGTAGATTATAGCAATCAGCCCCAGCATTTT
TRBJ2-2 many TRBV7-6 NA CASTLEGGANTGELFF TGTGCCAGCACCCTAGAGGGGGGCGCGAACACCGGGGAGCTGTTTTTT
TRBJ2-7 many TRBV28 NA CASSFTGQSYEQYF TGTGCCAGCAGCTTTACCGGACAGTCCTACGAGCAGTACTTC
TRBJ1-1 many TRBV27 NA CASSQSGNTEAFF TGTGCCAGCAGTCAGAGTGGGAACACTGAAGCTTTCTTT
TRBJ2-2 NA TRBV6-5 NA CASSYSGYTSGELFF TGTGCCAGCAGTTACTCGGGGTATACATCCGGGGAGCTGTTTTTT
TRBJ2-7 few TRBV4-1 TRBD1 CASSQESGDRGTYEQYF TGCGCCAGCAGCCAAGAATCAGGGGACAGGGGTACCTACGAGCAGTACTTC
TRBJ2-7 many TRBV11-2 NA CASSLSLDASYEQYF TGTGCCAGCAGCTTATCTCTGGACGCCTCCTACGAGCAGTACTTC
TRBJ2-7 NA TRBV3-1 TRBD2 CASSQSLAAYEQYF TGTGCCAGCAGCCAATCACTAGCGGCCTACGAGCAGTACTTC
TRBJ1-5 NA TRBV5-5 NA CASSGTSSNQPQHF TGTGCCAGCAGCGGGACATCGAGCAATCAGCCCCAGCATTTT
TRBJ2-7 many TRBV11-2 TRBD1 CASTRGQGTYEQYF TGTGCCAGCACCCGGGGACAGGGGACCTACGAGCAGTACTTC
TRBJ2-6 few TRBV6-1 TRBD1 CASSEVGQGAGANVLTF TGTGCCAGCAGTGAAGTGGGACAGGGTGCTGGGGCCAACGTCCTGACTTTC
TRBJ1-1 few TRBV14 TRBD1 CASTPTGGYGEAFF TGTGCCAGCACCCCAACAGGGGGCTACGGGGAAGCTTTCTTT
TRBJ1-2 many TRBV2 NA CASSESQGVVRGYTF TGTGCCAGCAGTGAGTCCCAGGGAGTCGTTCGGGGCTACACCTTC
TRBJ1-2 many TRBV28 TRBD1 CASSPRTGGGGGYTF TGTGCCAGCAGTCCAAGGACAGGGGGCGGTGGTGGCTACACCTTC